The 14 T cell receptor beta chains in this list originate from one sample, sequenced in a study of blood T cell repertoires in COVID-19. Sequenced by immunoSEQ multiplex PCR; TCRdb stores in-frame clones only, minus some. The sample shows fewer than 400,000 clones, about 86% of them seen only once. Sequencing was performed on PBMCs or T cells enriched from blood (not recorded which). The receptors were sampled from a woman aged 45-65 years who had recovered from COVID-19.

The table lists this clone with a count of one. Sequence at one end of the junction differs from germline and may be a read error. Other nucleotide sequences in the sample specify the same CDR3. This chain links TRBV30 with TRBJ2-7, with TRBD2 as a possible D gene (5 bases). The CDR3 spans 13 residues. Germline loops: CDR1 GTSNPN, CDR2 SVGIG (reference sequence). The CDR3 bases are TGTGCCTGGAAACTACCGGGAAGCCTCGAGCAGTATTTC. The encoded protein is CAWKLPGSLEQYF.

The chain has TRBV3-1 (or the pseudogene TRBV3-2) and TRBJ2-5; 8 bases line up with TRBD1. The V gene's germline CDR1 is LGHDT and CDR2 YNNKEL (reference sequence). The CDR3 has 16 amino acids. Trimming cost V 4 bases and J 2 bases; bases outside gene matches: 9. CDR3 protein: CASSRTGGSFQETQYF. DNA of the CDR3: TGTGCCAGCAGCCGAACAGGGGGGTCCTTTCAAGAGACCCAGTACTTC.

As regards this clone: Other nucleotide sequences in the sample specify the same CDR3. V gene TRBV30 combines with J gene TRBJ2-7; D is perhaps TRBD1 (5 bases). The CDR3 contains 12 residues. Trimming left V 3 bases short and J 4 bases short, with 10 bases between. Per the germline V gene, CDR1 is GTSNPN and CDR2 is SVGIG (reference sequence). This CDR3 reads CAWSGQGYEQYF. CDR3 in DNA: TGTGCCTGGAGCGGACAAGGGTACGAGCAGTACTTC.

In this sample, this clone turned up once. The chain links TRBV29-1 to TRBJ2-5; unclear D gene. V lost 4 bases and J lost 5, with 11 bases in between. The CDR3 loop spans 12 amino acids. The V gene's germline CDR1 is SQVTM and CDR2 ANQGSEA. The CDR3 is CSVVLVGETQYF. The CDR3 nucleotides read TGCAGCGTTGTTCTCGTCGGGGAGACCCAGTACTTC.

The V gene is TRBV4-3, the J gene TRBJ1-6; no clear D gene. Per the germline V gene, CDR1 is LGHNA and CDR2 is YSLEER. Between the trimmed V and J ends, which lost 1 base and 11 bases, there was a span of 12 bases. The CDR3 covers 14 residues. For the CDR3, the DNA is TGCGCCAGCAGCCAAGTGGCACACCTTCCACCCCTCCACTTT. Translated, it gives CASSQVAHLPPLHF.

The V call is TRBV7-8, the J call TRBJ1-4, with 9 bases matching TRBD1. This CDR3 region has 15 residues. J was trimmed by 10 bases and V by 5 bases; bases with no gene match: 11. The germline CDR1 and CDR2 sequences are SGHVS and FQNEAQ. The CDR3 DNA is TGTGCCAGCAGCCAAATGGACAGGGGTCTAGGAAAACTGTTTTTT. It translates to CASSQMDRGLGKLFF.

V gene TRBV5-6 combines with J gene TRBJ2-1; perhaps TRBD1 as D (5 bases). Germline CDR1 is SGHDT and CDR2 is YYEEEE. Trimming left V 0 bases short and J 9 bases short, with 7 bases between. This CDR3 is built from 12 residues. For the CDR3, the DNA is TGTGCCAGCAGCTTGGCCAGGGTTGAGCAGTTCTTC. It translates to CASSLARVEQFF.

This clone was counted a few times. V gene TRBV18 combines with J gene TRBJ2-5; 9 bases align to TRBD1. Germline V gene lookup returns CDR1 KGHSH and CDR2 LQKENI. The CDR3 contains 14 residues. J lost 4 bases, V lost 3 bases, and 3 bases had no gene match. The CDR3: CASSPGQGLETQYF. The CDR3, as DNA: TGTGCCAGCTCACCGGGACAGGGTTTAGAGACCCAGTACTTC. Full variable domain (remainder filled in from reference TRBV18 and TRBJ2-5): NAGVMQNPRHLVRRRGQEARLRCSPMKGHSHVYWYRQLPEEGLKFMVYLQKENIIDESGMPKERFSAEFPKEGPSILRIQQVVRGDSAAYFCASSPGQGLETQYFGPGTRLLVL.

This chain connects TRBV18 to TRBJ1-5, with TRBD1 matching 10 bases. The CDR3 is 14 amino acids. After removal of 3 bases from V and 7 bases from J, the junction contained 3 bases not matched to a gene. Germline V gene lookup returns CDR1 KGHSH and CDR2 LQKENI. CDR3 in amino acids: CASSPADRGQPQHF. CDR3 bases: TGTGCCAGCTCACCCGCGGACAGGGGGCAGCCCCAGCATTTT. Full variable domain (rest looked up from reference TRBV18 and TRBJ1-5): NAGVMQNPRHLVRRRGQEARLRCSPMKGHSHVYWYRQLPEEGLKFMVYLQKENIIDESGMPKERFSAEFPKEGPSILRIQQVVRGDSAAYFCASSPADRGQPQHFGDGTRLSIL.

This clone came up once. This rearrangement joins TRBV14 to TRBJ1-2, with D hard to call. CDR1 is SGHDN and CDR2 is FVKESK in the germline V gene. Between the trimmed V and J ends, which lost 2 bases and 4 bases, there was a span of 5 bases. This CDR3 contains 12 residues. This CDR3 is CASSQSGYGYTF. The CDR3 nucleotides are TGTGCCAGCAGCCAATCGGGCTATGGCTACACCTTC.

The CDR3 here is CASSQGFGANVLTF. For the CDR3, the DNA is TGTGCCAGCAGTCAGGGGTTCGGGGCCAACGTCCTGACTTTC. The rearrangement uses TRBV6-5 and TRBJ2-6; D might be TRBD1 (6 bases). The CDR3 is 14 residues long. The V end lost 5 bases, the J end lost 4 bases, and 9 bases lay between the germline ends. The germline V gene encodes CDR1 MNHEY and CDR2 SVGAGI.

Points on this clone: One end of the junction does not line up with germline, which may come from a read error. This chain uses TRBV29-1 with TRBJ2-5; 7 bases align to TRBD1. This CDR3 has 14 amino acids. Germline V lookup: CDR1 SQVTM, CDR2 ANQGSEA. The CDR3 nucleotides are TGCAGCGTTGAAGACCGGGACAGTCAAGGGACCCAGTACTTC. This codes for CSVEDRDSQGTQYF.

The genes are TRBV18 and TRBJ1-4; tentatively, D is TRBD1 (6 bases). V was cut by 4 bases and J by 12 bases, with 15 bases left in between. The CDR3 extends over 13 amino acids. CDR1 and CDR2 from the germline V gene are KGHSH and LQKENI. CDR3 nucleotide sequence: TGTGCCAGCTCACGGACTTGGGGGCAGGAACTGTTTTTT. It codes for CASSRTWGQELFF.

This chain links TRBV6-5 with TRBJ2-1, with D unclear. Trimming shortened V by 7 bases and J by 6 bases, and 7 bases separated the two germline ends. This CDR3 region has 11 residues. Germline V gives CDR1 MNHEY, CDR2 SVGAGI. In DNA, the CDR3 is TGTGCCAGCATTAAACTCAATGAGCAGTTCTTC. Its protein is CASIKLNEQFF.